What follows are 26 T cell receptor beta chains derived from one specimen sequenced in a study of shared clonotypes between healthy human individuals. Measured with immunoSEQ multiplex PCR; TCRdb has only the in-frame clones, and not every one. The sample records some 1,400,000 clones, around 95% being singletons. Material: naive CD4+ T cells sorted from blood. As to subset: CD45RA+ positively selected. The receptors stem from a man aged 25 to 40 in good health.

V gene TRBV5-1 combines with J gene TRBJ1-1; TRBD1 matches at 8 bases. V shed 2 bases, J shed 5 bases, and the junction held 5 bases outside the gene matches. CDR1 SGHRS and CDR2 YFSETQ come from the germline V gene. CDR3 length equals 14 residues. This CDR3 is CASSLIDRGTEAFF. The CDR3 DNA follows: TGCGCCAGCAGCTTAATTGACAGGGGAACTGAAGCTTTCTTT.

This clone was seen more than once but under ten times. V usage is TRBV5-8 and J usage is TRBJ2-2, with D hard to call. V lost 3 bases and J lost 0, with 12 bases in between. Germline-derived CDR1 and CDR2 are SGHTS and YDEGEE. This CDR3 has 16 amino acids. CDR3 DNA sequence: TGTGCCAGCAGCTCACACTTGGAATCGAACACCGGGGAGCTGTTTTTT. Protein sequence: CASSSHLESNTGELFF. The full variable domain, rest sourced from reference TRBV5-8 and TRBJ2-2, is EAGVTQSPTHLIKTRGQQATLRCSPISGHTSVYWYQQALGLGLQFLLWYDEGEERNRGNFPPRFSGRQFPNYSSELNVNALELEDSALYLCASSSHLESNTGELFFGEGSRLTVL.

The rearrangement joins TRBV30 to TRBJ2-2; the D is unclear. The CDR3 covers 15 residues. The germline V gene encodes CDR1 GTSNPN and CDR2 SVGIG (reference sequence). V gave up 3 bases and J gave up 2 bases, with 13 bases separating them. The CDR3 DNA is TGTGCCTGGAGCCTACCTGGGCCTAACACCGGGGAGCTGTTTTTT. It codes for CAWSLPGPNTGELFF.

This clone was seen a handful of times. The CDR3 DNA follows: TGCGCCAGCAGCCAAGTAGGACGGACTAGCCCGTATTTT. Translation: CASSQVGRTSPYF. V and J are TRBV4-3 and TRBJ2-3, with 8 positions matching TRBD2. V gave up 1 base and J gave up 14 bases; unmatched junction bases: 8. Germline values: CDR1 LGHNA, CDR2 YSLEER. The CDR3 contains 13 residues.

The V and J genes are TRBV2 and TRBJ2-7, with D perhaps matching TRBD2 (5 bases). From germline, CDR1 is SNHLY and CDR2 FYNNEI. The CDR3 has 14 residues. V gave up 8 bases and J gave up 2 bases, with 16 bases separating them. CDR3 sequence reads: CASAKRPETYEQYF. The CDR3 region has the DNA TGTGCCAGCGCTAAGCGGCCGGAGACCTACGAGCAGTACTTC.

The chain uses TRBV10-3 and TRBJ1-3; D possibly corresponds to TRBD1 (6 bases). Germline V gives CDR1 ENHRY, CDR2 SYGVKD. This CDR3 has 14 residues. Trimming took off 3 bases at V and 0 bases at J, with 6 bases between the two ends. For the CDR3, the DNA is TGTGCCATCAGTGACAGGGGCTCTGGAAACACCATATATTTT. Amino acids: CAISDRGSGNTIYF.

The V call is TRBV9, the J call TRBJ2-5; TRBD1 matches 7 bases. The CDR3 contains 15 residues. Germline CDR1 and CDR2: SGDLS and YYNGEE. V was pared by 2 bases and J by 0 bases, with 4 bases of the junction left unmatched. The CDR3: CASSVRQGHQETQYF. The CDR3, as DNA: TGTGCCAGCAGCGTGCGACAGGGACACCAAGAGACCCAGTACTTC.

V and J are TRBV5-4 and TRBJ1-2, with 7 bases matching TRBD1. Germline V gives CDR1 SGHNT, CDR2 YYREEE (reference sequence). The length of the CDR3 is 15 residues. Losses at the gene ends were 0 bases for V and 7 bases for J; bases not matched to a gene: 9. The CDR3 coding sequence is TGTGCCAGCAGCTTGGAGACAGGGAGGGGGGTTGGCTACACCTTC. This gives the protein CASSLETGRGVGYTF.

The gene calls are TRBV4-3 and TRBJ2-7; no reliable D call. This CDR3 has 15 amino acids. The germline V gene encodes CDR1 LGHNA and CDR2 YSLEER. Trimming cost V 1 base and J 0 bases, with 10 bases left between them. Here the CDR3 reads CASSQGARSSYEQYF. Written as DNA, the CDR3 is TGCGCCAGCAGCCAAGGGGCCAGAAGCTCCTACGAGCAGTACTTC.

The V and J genes are TRBV25-1 and TRBJ1-1; D remains ambiguous. The germline V gene encodes CDR1 MGHDK and CDR2 SYGVNS. V was trimmed by 8 bases and J by 5 bases, leaving 15 bases between them. This CDR3 is 13 amino acids long. Here the CDR3 reads CASLEGSRTEAFF. CDR3 DNA: TGTGCCAGCCTGGAGGGCAGTAGGACTGAAGCTTTCTTT.

The genes are TRBV5-1 and TRBJ2-7; TRBD2 might be the D (6 bases). The CDR3 sequence is 14 residues long. The V end was cut by 0 bases, the J end by 7 bases, with 14 bases between. From germline, CDR1 is SGHRS and CDR2 YFSETQ. CDR3 residues: CASSLAAGSGEQYF. CDR3 in DNA: TGCGCCAGCAGCTTGGCGGCAGGGAGCGGGGAGCAGTACTTC.

The genes are TRBV27 and TRBJ1-5; possibly TRBD1 for D (5 bases). CDR3 size: 15 residues. Germline V CDR1 and CDR2: MNHEY, SMNVEV (reference sequence). Trimming took 5 bases from V and 2 from J, leaving 13 bases between them. The DNA of the CDR3 is TGTGCCAGCAGTGGCGGGACTTCGGGCAATCAGCCCCAGCATTTT. Its protein is CASSGGTSGNQPQHF.

As concerns this clone: This sample also contains other DNA sequences that code for the same CDR3. The chain links TRBV18 to TRBJ1-4; 9 bases are a match to TRBD1. Germline values: CDR1 KGHSH, CDR2 LQKENI. The CDR3 covers 15 residues. Losses at the gene ends were 3 bases for V and 4 bases for J; bases not matched to a gene: 3. CDR3 amino acids: CASSPLGQGNEKLFF. The DNA for the CDR3 is TGTGCCAGCTCACCGCTGGGACAGGGTAATGAAAAACTGTTTTTT.

This clone was recorded only once. The V call is TRBV6-6, the J call TRBJ1-5, with a weak D call TRBD1 (6 bases). V lost 4 bases and J lost 4, with 8 bases in between. The CDR3 is made up of 13 amino acids. Germline CDR1 MNHNY, CDR2 SVGAGI (reference sequence). This CDR3 reads CASSWGQNQPQHF. DNA of the CDR3: TGTGCCAGCAGTTGGGGACAAAATCAGCCCCAGCATTTT.

V gene TRBV7-6 combines with J gene TRBJ2-3, with TRBD2 matching over 11 bases. The germline CDR1 and CDR2 sequences are SGHVS and FNYEAQ. V lost 5 bases, J lost 6 bases, and 7 bases stayed unmatched. This CDR3 is built from 15 residues. This CDR3 is CASSLLTSGSDTQYF. The DNA of the CDR3 is TGTGCCAGCAGCCTCTTAACTAGCGGGAGCGATACGCAGTATTTT.

This rearrangement joins TRBV21-1 to TRBJ2-3. TRBV21-1 corresponds to a pseudogene. The CDR3 loop spans 17 amino acids. CDR3 region: CASSNYKSKAFTDTQYF. In DNA, the CDR3 is TGTGCCAGCAGCAATTACAAATCCAAAGCCTTTACAGATACGCAGTATTTT.

This chain uses TRBV6-6 with TRBJ2-5; TRBD2 matches at 7 bases. Trimming removed 0 bases from V and 2 bases from J; junction bases left unmatched: 0. Germline V gives CDR1 MNHNY, CDR2 SVGAGI (reference sequence). This CDR3 is 14 amino acids long. The CDR3 sequence: CASSYSGGQETQYF. CDR3 sequence (DNA): TGTGCCAGCAGTTACTCGGGGGGGCAAGAGACCCAGTACTTC.

The genes are TRBV2 and TRBJ2-2; TRBD1 matches 9 bases. Trimming at V came to 6 bases and at J to 3 bases, leaving 5 bases not matched to a gene. Germline CDR1 SNHLY, CDR2 FYNNEI. The CDR3 extends over 15 amino acids. This CDR3 reads CASRARTGDTGELFF. In DNA, the CDR3 is TGTGCCAGCAGGGCCCGGACAGGGGACACCGGGGAGCTGTTTTTT.

The chain carries TRBV18 and TRBJ2-1; unclear D gene. V gave up 4 bases and J gave up 6 bases, with 7 bases separating them. The CDR3 extends over 12 amino acids. Germline lookup yields CDR1 KGHSH and CDR2 LQKENI. The CDR3 nucleotides are TGTGCCAGCTCACTCCCGCGCAATGAGCAGTTCTTC. Its translation is CASSLPRNEQFF.

This clone was seen a single time. This chain uses TRBV9 with TRBJ2-1; TRBD1 aligns across 8 bases. The CDR3 sequence is 14 residues long. Germline CDR1 SGDLS, CDR2 YYNGEE. Germline trimming cut 2 bases from V and 6 bases from J; bases unmatched to any gene: 4. DNA for the CDR3: TGTGCCAGCAGCGTCCAGGGGGCAGGCAATGAGCAGTTCTTC. Translation gives CASSVQGAGNEQFF.

The genes are TRBV29-1 and TRBJ2-2, with TRBD1 matching over 9 bases. Trimming removed 7 bases from V and 4 bases from J; junction bases left unmatched: 4. Germline V gene lookup returns CDR1 SQVTM and CDR2 ANQGSEA. The CDR3 covers 13 residues. CDR3 loop: CSAGDRATGELFF. Written as DNA, the CDR3 is TGCAGCGCCGGGGACAGGGCCACCGGGGAGCTGTTTTTT.

This rearrangement joins TRBV7-2 to TRBJ1-4; no clear D. The CDR3 sequence is 13 residues long. Trimming removed 6 bases from V and 4 bases from J, with 9 bases in between. Germline V gives CDR1 SGHTA, CDR2 FQGNSA. CDR3 loop: CASRSPYNEKLFF. The CDR3 nucleotides read TGTGCCAGCAGATCTCCCTATAATGAAAAACTGTTTTTT.

A remark on this clone: Other DNA sequences within the sample encode an identical CDR3. J is TRBJ2-3 and V is TRBV5-1, with D perhaps TRBD1 or TRBD2 (5 bases each). Trimming pared 3 bases from V and 4 bases from J, leaving 6 bases between. CDR1 is SGHRS and CDR2 is YFSETQ in the germline V gene. The CDR3 runs 12 residues. CDR3 region: CASSWGPDTQYF. For the CDR3, the DNA is TGCGCCAGCAGCTGGGGACCAGATACGCAGTATTTT.

The chain is built from TRBV5-1 and TRBJ2-5; 7 bases match TRBD2. The V segment lost 2 bases and the J segment 1 base; nucleotides outside the gene matches: 8. The CDR3 loop spans 16 amino acids. Germline CDR1 SGHRS, CDR2 YFSETQ. The CDR3 bases are TGCGCCAGCAGCTTCGGGGGAGGGCTTGGCCAAGAGACCCAGTACTTC. Translating gives CASSFGGGLGQETQYF.

This chain uses TRBV5-6 with TRBJ2-5; tentative D call: TRBD1 (5 bases). V shed 0 bases and J shed 4 bases, with 10 bases lying between them. Germline values: CDR1 SGHDT, CDR2 YYEEEE. The CDR3 covers 14 residues. DNA of the CDR3: TGTGCCAGCAGCTTGGCCGGCCAGGGAGAGACCCAGTACTTC. Translation: CASSLAGQGETQYF.

This chain joins TRBV7-9 and TRBJ2-1, with TRBD2 as a possible D gene (6 bases). The germline V gene encodes CDR1 SEHNR and CDR2 FQNEAQ (reference sequence). Trimming stripped 1 base from V and 4 bases from J, with 14 bases between. The CDR3 runs to 16 residues. In DNA, the CDR3 is TGTGCCAGCAGCTTAGTGGGAACAGGACTATACAATGAGCAGTTCTTC. Residues: CASSLVGTGLYNEQFF.